This T cell receptor beta chain was identified in a study of T cells after somatic rescue of genetic block. Germline-derived CDR1 and CDR2 are SGHRS and YFSETQ. The CDR3 is made up of 19 amino acids. V was shortened by 0 bases and J by 0 bases, with 16 bases between the two germline ends. Measured with immunoSEQ multiplex PCR; TCRdb has only the in-frame clones, and not every one. Altogether 13,000 to 15,000 clones are present, 60% to 75% being singletons, with the ten largest covering 27%. Sequencing was carried out using peripheral blood mononuclear cells (PBMCs). The receptor comes from a man in his late teens or twenties. V is TRBV5-1 and J is TRBJ2-6; D gene ambiguous. The DNA for the CDR3 is TGCGCCAGCAGCTTGGCCATTAGCCGCTCCTTCTCTGGGGCCAACGTCCTGACTTTC. It translates to CASSLAISRSFSGANVLTF.